This T cell receptor beta chain appears in the sequencing data of a study of sequential checkpoint blockade in melanoma. The CDR3 is made up of 14 amino acids. J gave up 7 bases and V 0 bases, and 7 bases lay outside the gene matches. The germline V gene has CDR1 SGHRS and CDR2 YFSETQ. Libraries were prepared by immunoSEQ multiplex PCR; TCRdb keeps only in-frame clonotypes and omits some of them. The table shows tens of thousands of clones, with about 30% occurring only once. Regarding treatment: randomized to nivolumab then ipilimumab (arm A) or the reverse (arm B). The chain joins TRBV5-1 to TRBJ2-7; 7 positions match TRBD2. The material was tumor tissue (inferred from file names), obtained from a patient given nivolumab and ipilimumab in sequence. The receptor was derived from a human donor with melanoma. CDR3 sequence: CASSLGVEAGEQYF. Here the CDR3 DNA reads TGCGCCAGCAGCTTGGGCGTAGAAGCGGGGGAGCAGTACTTC.